This T cell receptor (beta chain) was recovered during a study of T cell changes during pregnancy in multiple sclerosis. Measured with immunoSEQ multiplex PCR; TCRdb has only the in-frame clones, and not every one. This sample has around 69,000 clones, with around 94% found just once. This clonotype was sampled from a female donor in good health, enrolled as a control in a pregnancy study. Sample: peripheral blood, taken in the third trimester of pregnancy.

The CDR3 DNA is TGTGCCAGCAGCTGGGGACTAGCGGGGGCTAGCACAGATACGCAGTATTTT. Amino acids: CASSWGLAGASTDTQYF. J is TRBJ2-3 and V is TRBV5-4; 14 nucleotides align to TRBD2. This CDR3 has 17 residues. Unmatched junction bases numbered 3, after V lost 3 bases and J lost 0 bases. CDR1 and CDR2 (germline): SGHNT, YYREEE (reference sequence).